These T cell receptor beta chains were read from a single sample in a study of CD8+ T cells in alopecia areata. The table came from immunoSEQ multiplex PCR; TCRdb's copy has only in-frame clones and leaves some out. The data hold about 91,000 clones, with 35% to 45% observed a single time. Material: CD4+ T cells sorted from blood. These receptors came from a human donor with alopecia areata. Both conserved end residues are part of each CDR3. Fields, in order: J gene, V gene, clone size, D gene, CDR3 protein, CDR3 DNA. The D gene is left open where the match is weak. Clone size appears in some rows only: once, few, many, or a class for an expanded clone.

TRBJ1-1	TRBV5-1	.	.	CASSYHKGGDTEAFF	TGCGCCAGCAGCTACCACAAAGGAGGCGACACTGAAGCTTTCTTT
TRBJ2-1	TRBV29-1	few	.	CSAARDRLNEQFF	TGCAGCGCTGCGCGGGATCGACTCAATGAGCAGTTCTTC
TRBJ2-5	TRBV7-3	.	.	CASSSLGETQYF	TGTGCCAGCAGCTCACTGGGAGAGACCCAGTACTTC
TRBJ2-3	TRBV29-1	.	TRBD2	CSVESERGNTDTQYF	TGCAGCGTTGAGAGCGAGCGGGGGAACACAGATACGCAGTATTTT
TRBJ1-1	TRBV23-1	.	TRBD1	CASILQGAGMNTEAFF	TGCGCCAGCATCCTACAGGGGGCGGGGATGAACACTGAAGCTTTCTTT
TRBJ2-6	TRBV9	.	.	CASSVGVSISGANVLTF	TGTGCCAGCAGCGTAGGAGTCAGTATCTCTGGGGCCAACGTCCTGACTTTC
TRBJ2-1	TRBV4-1	.	.	CASSPVVRRDNEQFF	TGCGCCAGCAGCCCTGTTGTGCGGCGGGACAATGAGCAGTTCTTC
TRBJ2-7	TRBV29-1	.	TRBD1	CSVETGVRNEQYF	TGCAGCGTTGAGACAGGGGTTAGAAACGAGCAGTACTTC
TRBJ1-3	TRBV30	.	.	CAWSDWFRGNTIYF	TGTGCCTGGAGTGACTGGTTCAGGGGAAACACCATATATTTT
TRBJ2-4	TRBV14	few	.	CASSQGRGAKNIQYF	TGTGCCAGCAGCCAAGGAAGGGGGGCCAAAAACATTCAGTACTTC
TRBJ2-2	TRBV29-1	.	TRBD1	CSGGTVLTGELFF	TGCAGCGGGGGGACAGTCCTTACCGGGGAGCTGTTTTTT
TRBJ1-2	TRBV30	.	TRBD1	CAWSLGQGARGYTF	TGTGCCTGGAGCCTCGGACAGGGGGCGCGGGGCTACACCTTC
TRBJ2-1	TRBV5-1	.	.	CASSLEDSPYNEQFF	TGCGCCAGCAGCTTGGAGGACTCCCCCTACAATGAGCAGTTCTTC
TRBJ1-1	TRBV29-1	few	.	CSVEKKLNTEAFF	TGCAGCGTTGAGAAGAAACTGAACACTGAAGCTTTCTTT
TRBJ2-3	TRBV29-1	.	.	CSVAWAGQNTDTQYF	TGCAGCGTTGCTTGGGCGGGACAGAACACAGATACGCAGTATTTT
TRBJ1-1	TRBV6-6	.	TRBD1	CASSSPDRGRRTEAFF	TGTGCCAGCAGTTCCCCGGACAGGGGGCGGCGAACTGAAGCTTTCTTT
TRBJ2-1	TRBV2	.	TRBD2	CASSEASGLAGENEQFF	TGTGCCAGCAGTGAAGCAAGTGGGCTAGCGGGAGAGAATGAGCAGTTCTTC
TRBJ1-3	TRBV14	few	.	CASSPARNTIYF	TGTGCCAGCAGCCCCGCCCGAAACACCATATATTTT
TRBJ1-1	TRBV7-3	.	.	CASSASMNTEAFF	TGTGCCAGCAGCGCATCGATGAACACTGAAGCTTTCTTT
TRBJ2-3	TRBV4-1	.	.	CASSQGFGVFTDTQYF	TGCGCCAGCAGCCAAGGATTTGGGGTGTTCACAGATACGCAGTATTTT
TRBJ1-2	TRBV29-1	.	TRBD1	CSVDGQGINYGYTF	TGCAGCGTTGATGGACAGGGGATTAACTATGGCTACACCTTC
TRBJ2-1	TRBV21-1	few	.	CASSIPRGAASYNEQFF	TGTGCCAGCAGCATCCCTCGTGGGGCAGCGAGTTACAATGAGCAGTTCTTC
TRBJ1-5	TRBV2	few	.	CASSDGGQPQHF	TGTGCCAGCAGTGACGGCGGACAGCCCCAGCATTTT